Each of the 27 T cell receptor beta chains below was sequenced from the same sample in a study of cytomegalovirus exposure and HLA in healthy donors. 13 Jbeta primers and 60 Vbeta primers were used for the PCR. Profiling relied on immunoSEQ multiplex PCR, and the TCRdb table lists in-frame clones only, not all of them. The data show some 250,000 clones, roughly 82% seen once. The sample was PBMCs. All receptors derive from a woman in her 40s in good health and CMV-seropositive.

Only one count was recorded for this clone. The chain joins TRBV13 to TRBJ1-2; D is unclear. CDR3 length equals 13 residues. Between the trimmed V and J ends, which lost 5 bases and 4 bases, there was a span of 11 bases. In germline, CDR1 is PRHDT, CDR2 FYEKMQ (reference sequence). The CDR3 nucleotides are TGTGCCAGCAGCGAGAGGGTTCCCTATGGCTACACCTTC. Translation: CASSERVPYGYTF.

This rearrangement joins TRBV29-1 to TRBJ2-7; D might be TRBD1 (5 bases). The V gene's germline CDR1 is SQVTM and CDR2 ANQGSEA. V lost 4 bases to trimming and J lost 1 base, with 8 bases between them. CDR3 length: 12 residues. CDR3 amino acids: CSVGGRSYEQYF. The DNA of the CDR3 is TGCAGCGTTGGGGGCAGATCCTACGAGCAGTACTTC.

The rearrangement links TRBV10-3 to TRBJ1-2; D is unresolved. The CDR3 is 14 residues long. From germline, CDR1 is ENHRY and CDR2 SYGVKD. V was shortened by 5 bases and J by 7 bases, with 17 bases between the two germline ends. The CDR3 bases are TGTGCCATCAGTTCGGGAAGTGGGGAGGCTGGCTACACCTTC. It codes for CAISSGSGEAGYTF.

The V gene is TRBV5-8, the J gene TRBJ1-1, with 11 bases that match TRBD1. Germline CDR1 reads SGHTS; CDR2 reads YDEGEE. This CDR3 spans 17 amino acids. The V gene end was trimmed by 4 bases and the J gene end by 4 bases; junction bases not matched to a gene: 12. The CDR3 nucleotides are TGTGCCAGCAGCACCGGACAGGGGGCGCGGGGAGTCACTGAAGCTTTCTTT. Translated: CASSTGQGARGVTEAFF.

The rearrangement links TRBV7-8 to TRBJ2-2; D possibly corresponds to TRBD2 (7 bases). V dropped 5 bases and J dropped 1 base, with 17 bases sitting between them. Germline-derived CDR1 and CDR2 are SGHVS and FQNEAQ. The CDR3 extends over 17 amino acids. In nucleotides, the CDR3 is TGTGCCAGCAGCCCGAGGGGGGGCCCCCTGAACACCGGGGAGCTGTTTTTT. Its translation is CASSPRGGPLNTGELFF.

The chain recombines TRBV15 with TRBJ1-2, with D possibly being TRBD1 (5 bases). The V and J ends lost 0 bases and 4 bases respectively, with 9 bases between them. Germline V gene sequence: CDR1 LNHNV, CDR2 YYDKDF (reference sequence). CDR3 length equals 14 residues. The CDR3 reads CATSRDRVTYGYTF. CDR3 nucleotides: TGTGCCACCAGCAGAGACAGGGTTACCTATGGCTACACCTTC.

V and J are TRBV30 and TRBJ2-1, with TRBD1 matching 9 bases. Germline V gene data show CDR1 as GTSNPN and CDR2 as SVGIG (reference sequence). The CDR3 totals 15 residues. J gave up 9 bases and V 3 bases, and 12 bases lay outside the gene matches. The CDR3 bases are TGTGCCTGGAGCCGCGGGGACAGGGATGTGCCTGAGCAGTTCTTC. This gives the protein CAWSRGDRDVPEQFF.

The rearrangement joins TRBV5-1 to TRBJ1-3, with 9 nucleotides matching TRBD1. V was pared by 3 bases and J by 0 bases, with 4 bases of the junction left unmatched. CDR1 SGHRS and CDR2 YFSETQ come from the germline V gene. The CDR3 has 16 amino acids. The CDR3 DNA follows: TGCGCCAGCAGCTCCCGGACAGGGGACTCTGGAAACACCATATATTTT. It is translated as CASSSRTGDSGNTIYF.

CDR3 bases: TGTGCCAGCAGCTTCCGTCCCCACGAGCAGTACTTC. Translating gives CASSFRPHEQYF. The J gene is TRBJ2-7, the V gene TRBV5-5; the D is unclear. The CDR3 is 12 amino acids. Germline assignment: CDR1 SGHKS and CDR2 YYEKEE (reference sequence). Trimming cost V 2 bases and J 5 bases, with 8 bases left between them. The variable domain in full, completed from reference TRBV5-5 and TRBJ2-7, reads DAGVTQSPTHLIKTRGQQVTLRCSPISGHKSVSWYQQVLGQGPQFIFQYYEKEERGRGNFPDRFSARQFPNYSSELNVNALLLGDSALYLCASSFRPHEQYFGPGTRLTVT.

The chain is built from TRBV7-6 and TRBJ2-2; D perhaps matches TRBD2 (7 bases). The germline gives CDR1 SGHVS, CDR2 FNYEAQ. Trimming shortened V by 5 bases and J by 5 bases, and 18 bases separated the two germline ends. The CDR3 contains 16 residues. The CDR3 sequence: CASSPRRGGVTGELFF. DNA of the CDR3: TGTGCCAGCAGCCCGCGAAGAGGGGGGGTTACCGGGGAGCTGTTTTTT.

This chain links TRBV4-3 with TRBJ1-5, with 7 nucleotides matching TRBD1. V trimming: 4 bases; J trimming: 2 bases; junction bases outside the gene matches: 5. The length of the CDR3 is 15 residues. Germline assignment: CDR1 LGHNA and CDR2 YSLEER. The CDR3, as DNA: TGCGCCAGCAGCCTCCGGCAGGGGGGCAATCAGCCCCAGCATTTT. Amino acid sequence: CASSLRQGGNQPQHF.

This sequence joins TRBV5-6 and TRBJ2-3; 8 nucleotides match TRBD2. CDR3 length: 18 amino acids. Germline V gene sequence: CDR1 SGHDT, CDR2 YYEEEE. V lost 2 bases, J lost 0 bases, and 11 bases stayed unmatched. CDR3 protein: CASSLITGRGASTDTQYF. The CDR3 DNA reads TGTGCCAGCAGCTTAATAACCGGGCGGGGGGCTAGCACAGATACGCAGTATTTT.

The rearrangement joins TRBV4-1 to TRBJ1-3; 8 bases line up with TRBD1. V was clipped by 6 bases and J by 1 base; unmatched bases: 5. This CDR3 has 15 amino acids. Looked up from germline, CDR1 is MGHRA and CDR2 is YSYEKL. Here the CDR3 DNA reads TGCGCCAGCAGGGACCAGGGGGCTTCTGGAAACACCATATATTTT. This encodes CASRDQGASGNTIYF.

This CDR3 reads CASSLGQGVTDTQYF. The CDR3 nucleotides are TGTGCCAGCAGCTTAGGACAGGGCGTCACAGATACGCAGTATTTT. The chain employs TRBV7-2 and TRBJ2-3, with TRBD1 identical over 7 bases. CDR1 and CDR2 (germline): SGHTA, FQGNSA. The CDR3 extends over 15 amino acids. J lost 2 bases, V lost 1 base, and 3 bases had no gene match. Full variable domain (outside the CDR3, taken from reference TRBV7-2 and TRBJ2-3): GAGVSQSPSNKVTEKGKDVELRCDPISGHTALYWYRQSLGQGLEFLIYFQGNSAPDKSGLPSDRFSAERTGGSVSTLTIQRTQQEDSAVYLCASSLGQGVTDTQYFGPGTRLTVL.

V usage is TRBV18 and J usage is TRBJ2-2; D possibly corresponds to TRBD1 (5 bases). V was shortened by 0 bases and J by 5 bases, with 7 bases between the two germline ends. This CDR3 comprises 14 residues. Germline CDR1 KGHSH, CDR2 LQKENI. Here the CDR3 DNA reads TGTGCCAGCTCACCACCGACAGTAACCGGGGAGCTGTTTTTT. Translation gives CASSPPTVTGELFF.

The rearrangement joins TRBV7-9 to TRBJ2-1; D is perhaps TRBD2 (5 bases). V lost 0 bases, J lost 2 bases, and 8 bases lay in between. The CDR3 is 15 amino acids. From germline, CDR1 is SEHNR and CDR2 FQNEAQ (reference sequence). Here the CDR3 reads CASSLAVTTYNEQFF. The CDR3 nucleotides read TGTGCCAGCAGCTTAGCGGTGACTACCTACAATGAGCAGTTCTTC.

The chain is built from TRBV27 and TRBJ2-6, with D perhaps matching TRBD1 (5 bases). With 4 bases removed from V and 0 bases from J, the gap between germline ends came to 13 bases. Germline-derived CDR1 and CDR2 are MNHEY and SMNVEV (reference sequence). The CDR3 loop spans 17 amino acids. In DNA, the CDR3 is TGTGCCAGCAGTTCAACTACAGGTATCTCTGGGGCCAACGTCCTGACTTTC. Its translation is CASSSTTGISGANVLTF.

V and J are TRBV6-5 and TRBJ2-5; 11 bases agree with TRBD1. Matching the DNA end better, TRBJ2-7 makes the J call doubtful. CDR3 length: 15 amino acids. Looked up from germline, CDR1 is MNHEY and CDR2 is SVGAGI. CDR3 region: CASSYSGTGGYEQYF. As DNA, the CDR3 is TGTGCCAGCAGTTACTCCGGGACAGGGGGCTACGAGCAGTACTTC.

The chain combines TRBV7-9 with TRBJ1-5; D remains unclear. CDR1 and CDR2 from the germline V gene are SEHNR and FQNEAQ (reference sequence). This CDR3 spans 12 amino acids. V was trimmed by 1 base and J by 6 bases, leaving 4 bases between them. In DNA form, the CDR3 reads TGTGCCAGCAGCTTAGACATTCAGCCCCAGCATTTT. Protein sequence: CASSLDIQPQHF.

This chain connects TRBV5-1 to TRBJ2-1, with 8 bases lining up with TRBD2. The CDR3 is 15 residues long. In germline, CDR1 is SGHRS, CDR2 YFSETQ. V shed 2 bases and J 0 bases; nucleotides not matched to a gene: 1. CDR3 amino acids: CASSFSGTSYNEQFF. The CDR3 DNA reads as TGCGCCAGCAGCTTTAGCGGGACCTCCTACAATGAGCAGTTCTTC. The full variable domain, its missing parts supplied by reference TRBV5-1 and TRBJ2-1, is KAGVTQTPRYLIKTRGQQVTLSCSPISGHRSVSWYQQTPGQGLQFLFEYFSETQRNKGNFPGRFSGRQFSNSRSEMNVSTLELGDSALYLCASSFSGTSYNEQFFGPGTRLTVL.

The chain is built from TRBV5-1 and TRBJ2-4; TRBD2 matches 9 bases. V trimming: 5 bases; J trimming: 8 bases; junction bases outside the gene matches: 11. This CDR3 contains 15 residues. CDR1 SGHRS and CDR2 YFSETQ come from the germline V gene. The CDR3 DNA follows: TGCGCCAGCAGTCTAGCGGCGGGAGGGGTTCACATTCAGTACTTC. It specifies CASSLAAGGVHIQYF.

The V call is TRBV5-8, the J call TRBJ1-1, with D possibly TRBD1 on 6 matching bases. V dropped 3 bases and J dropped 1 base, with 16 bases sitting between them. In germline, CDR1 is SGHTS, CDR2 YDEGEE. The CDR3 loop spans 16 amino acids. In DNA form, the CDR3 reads TGTGCCAGCAGCTGGGGGACACTCCCGGAGAACACTGAAGCTTTCTTT. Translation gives CASSWGTLPENTEAFF.

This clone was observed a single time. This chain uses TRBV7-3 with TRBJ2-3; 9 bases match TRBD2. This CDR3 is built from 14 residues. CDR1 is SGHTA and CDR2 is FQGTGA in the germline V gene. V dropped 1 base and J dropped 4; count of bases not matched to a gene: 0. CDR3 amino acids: CASSLSGRADTQYF. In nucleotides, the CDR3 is TGTGCCAGCAGCTTAAGCGGGAGGGCAGATACGCAGTATTTT.

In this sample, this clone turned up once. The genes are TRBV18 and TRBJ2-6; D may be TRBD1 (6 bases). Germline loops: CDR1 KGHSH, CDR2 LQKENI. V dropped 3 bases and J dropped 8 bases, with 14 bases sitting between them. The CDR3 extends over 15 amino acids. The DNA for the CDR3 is TGTGCCAGCTCACCTCCAGGGGCAGGGTCCAACGTCCTGACTTTC. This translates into CASSPPGAGSNVLTF.

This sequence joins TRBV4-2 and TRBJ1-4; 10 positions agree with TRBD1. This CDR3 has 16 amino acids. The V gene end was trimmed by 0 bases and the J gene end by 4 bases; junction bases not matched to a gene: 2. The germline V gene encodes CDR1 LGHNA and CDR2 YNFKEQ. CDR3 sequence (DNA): TGTGCCAGCAGCCAAGATTGGACAGGGGGTAATGAAAAACTGTTTTTT. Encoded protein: CASSQDWTGGNEKLFF.

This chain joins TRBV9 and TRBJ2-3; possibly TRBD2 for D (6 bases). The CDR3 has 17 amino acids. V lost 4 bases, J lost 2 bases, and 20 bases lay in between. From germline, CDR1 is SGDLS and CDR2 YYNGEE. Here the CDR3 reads CASSPRRGRRDTDTQYF. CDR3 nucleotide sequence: TGTGCCAGCAGCCCGAGGAGGGGCCGACGTGACACAGATACGCAGTATTTT.

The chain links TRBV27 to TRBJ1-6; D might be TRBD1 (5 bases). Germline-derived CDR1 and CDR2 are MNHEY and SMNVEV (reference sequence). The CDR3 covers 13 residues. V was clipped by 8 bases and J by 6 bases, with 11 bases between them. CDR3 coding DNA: TGTGCCAGCTCCGGGGACTCTAATTCACCCCTCCACTTT. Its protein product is CASSGDSNSPLHF.